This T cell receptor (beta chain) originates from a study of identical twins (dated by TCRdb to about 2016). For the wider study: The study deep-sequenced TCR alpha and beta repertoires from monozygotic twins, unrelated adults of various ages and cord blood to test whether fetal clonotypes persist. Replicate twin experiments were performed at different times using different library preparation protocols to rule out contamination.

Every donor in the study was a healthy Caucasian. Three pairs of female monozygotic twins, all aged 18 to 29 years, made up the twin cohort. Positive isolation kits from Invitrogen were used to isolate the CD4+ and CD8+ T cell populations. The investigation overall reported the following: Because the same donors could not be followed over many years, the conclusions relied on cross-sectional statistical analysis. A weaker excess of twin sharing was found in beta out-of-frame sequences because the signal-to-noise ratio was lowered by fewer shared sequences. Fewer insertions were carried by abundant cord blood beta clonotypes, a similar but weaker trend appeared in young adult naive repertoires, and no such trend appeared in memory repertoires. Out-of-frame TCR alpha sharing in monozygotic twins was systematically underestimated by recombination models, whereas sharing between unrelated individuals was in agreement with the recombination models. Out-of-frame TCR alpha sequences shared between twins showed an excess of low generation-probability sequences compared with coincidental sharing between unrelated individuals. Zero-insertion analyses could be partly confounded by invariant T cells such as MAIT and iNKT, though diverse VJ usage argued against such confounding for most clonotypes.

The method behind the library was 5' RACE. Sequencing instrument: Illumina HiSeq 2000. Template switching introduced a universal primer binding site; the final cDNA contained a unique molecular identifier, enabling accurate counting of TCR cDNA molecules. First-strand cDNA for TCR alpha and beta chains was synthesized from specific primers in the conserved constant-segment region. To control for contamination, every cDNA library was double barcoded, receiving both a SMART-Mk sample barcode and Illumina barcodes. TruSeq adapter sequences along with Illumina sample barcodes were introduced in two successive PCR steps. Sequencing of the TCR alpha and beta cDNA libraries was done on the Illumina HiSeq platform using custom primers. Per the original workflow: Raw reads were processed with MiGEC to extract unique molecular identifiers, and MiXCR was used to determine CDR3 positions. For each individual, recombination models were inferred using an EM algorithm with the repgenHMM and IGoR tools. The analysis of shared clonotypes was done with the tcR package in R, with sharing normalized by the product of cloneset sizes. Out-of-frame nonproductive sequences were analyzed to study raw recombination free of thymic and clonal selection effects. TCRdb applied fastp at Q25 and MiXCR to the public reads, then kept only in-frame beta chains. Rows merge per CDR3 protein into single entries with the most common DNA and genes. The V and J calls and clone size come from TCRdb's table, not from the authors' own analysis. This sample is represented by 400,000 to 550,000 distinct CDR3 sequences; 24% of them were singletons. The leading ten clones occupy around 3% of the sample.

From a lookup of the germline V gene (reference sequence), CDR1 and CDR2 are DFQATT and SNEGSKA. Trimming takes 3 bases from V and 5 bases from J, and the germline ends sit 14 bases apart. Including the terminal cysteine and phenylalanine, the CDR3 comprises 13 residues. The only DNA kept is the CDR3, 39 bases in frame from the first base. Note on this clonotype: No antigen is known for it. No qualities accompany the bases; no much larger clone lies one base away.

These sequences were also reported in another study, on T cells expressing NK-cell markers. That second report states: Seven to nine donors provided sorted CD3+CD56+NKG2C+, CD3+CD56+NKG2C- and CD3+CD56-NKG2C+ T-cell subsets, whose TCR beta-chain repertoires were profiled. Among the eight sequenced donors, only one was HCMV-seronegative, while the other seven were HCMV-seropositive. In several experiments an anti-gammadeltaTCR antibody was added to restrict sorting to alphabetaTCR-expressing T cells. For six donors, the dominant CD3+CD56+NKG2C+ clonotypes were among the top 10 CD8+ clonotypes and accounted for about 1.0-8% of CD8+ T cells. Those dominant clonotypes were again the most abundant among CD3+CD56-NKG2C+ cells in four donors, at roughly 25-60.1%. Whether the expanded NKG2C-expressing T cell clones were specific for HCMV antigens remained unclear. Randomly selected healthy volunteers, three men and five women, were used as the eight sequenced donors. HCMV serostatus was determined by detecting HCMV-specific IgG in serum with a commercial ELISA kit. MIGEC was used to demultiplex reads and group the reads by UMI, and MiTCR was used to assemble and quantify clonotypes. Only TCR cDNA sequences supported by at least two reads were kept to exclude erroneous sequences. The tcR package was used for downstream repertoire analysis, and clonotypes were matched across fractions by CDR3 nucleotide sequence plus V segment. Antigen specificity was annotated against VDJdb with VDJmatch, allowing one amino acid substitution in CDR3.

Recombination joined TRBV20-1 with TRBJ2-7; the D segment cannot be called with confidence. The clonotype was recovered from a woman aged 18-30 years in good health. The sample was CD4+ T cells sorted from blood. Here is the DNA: TGCAGTGCTAGTAAAGGTACGATGGACGAGCAGTACTTC. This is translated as CSASKGTMDEQYF.